The 11 T cell receptor beta chains presented below share a single source sample, sequenced in a study of PD-1 blockade in classical Hodgkin lymphoma (dated by TCRdb to 2018 to 2021). Preparation of the library involved the immunoSEQ multiplex PCR assay. In TCRdb, the immuneACCESS table is reduced to in-frame sequences with V and J assigned. These tables do not hold every clone; where another copy was compared, an unresolved V gene accounts for under half, and the others remain unexplained. In all, the sample holds some 110,000 clones, and roughly 87% of those were seen once. The ten most abundant clones make up 15% to 20% of the sample. The time point label, as the study defines it: cycle 4 day 1 (C4D1), after 5 to 7 weeks of nivolumab. Relapse after autologous stem cell transplantation had occurred in all trial patients, and cohorts A, B and C were distinguished by prior brentuximab vedotin exposure.

Sequenced material: peripheral blood mononuclear cells (PBMCs), taken before the fourth cycle of nivolumab. These receptors were taken from a human donor with classical Hodgkin lymphoma.

The chain is built from TRBV19 and TRBJ1-5; a weak D match, TRBD1 (6 bases). V lost 5 bases, J lost 0 bases, and 11 bases lay in between. Germline CDR1 reads LNHDA; CDR2 reads SQIVND (reference sequence). The CDR3 has 15 amino acids. CDR3 sequence (DNA): TGTGCCAGTAGTTCAGGGGAGCATAGCAATCAGCCCCAGCATTTT. This translates into CASSSGEHSNQPQHF.

CDR3 nucleotide sequence: TGTGCCAGCAGCGAACTGGATAACTCTGGAAACACCATATATTTT. Amino acids: CASSELDNSGNTIYF. The chain carries TRBV13 and TRBJ1-3; no firm D call. The CDR3 runs 15 residues. Germline V lookup: CDR1 PRHDT, CDR2 FYEKMQ (reference sequence). V lost 5 bases and J lost 0, with 11 bases in between. Drawing the rest from reference TRBV13 and TRBJ1-3, the complete variable domain is AAGVIQSPRHLIKEKRETATLKCYPIPRHDTVYWYQQGPGQDPQFLISFYEKMQSDKGSIPDRFSAQQFSDYHSELNMSSLELGDSALYFCASSELDNSGNTIYFGEGSWLTVV.

This rearrangement joins TRBV28 to TRBJ1-3; D may be TRBD1 (6 bases). Germline-derived CDR1 and CDR2 are MDHEN and SYDVKM. The CDR3 runs to 16 residues. Trimming removed 4 bases at V and 3 bases at J, with 16 bases between. The CDR3 reads CASSYFRGDYGNTIYF. CDR3 nucleotides: TGTGCCAGCAGTTATTTTAGGGGGGATTATGGAAACACCATATATTTT.

V is TRBV11-2 and J is TRBJ1-2; D is uncertain. This CDR3 comprises 15 residues. V was clipped by 0 bases and J by 0 bases, with 8 bases between them. Per germline, CDR1 SGHAT and CDR2 FQNNGV. The CDR3 is CASSLDPGPNYGYTF. The CDR3 DNA sequence: TGTGCCAGCAGCTTAGACCCAGGCCCTAACTATGGCTACACCTTC.

V and J are TRBV29-1 and TRBJ2-1; D not resolved. Per the germline V gene, CDR1 is SQVTM and CDR2 is ANQGSEA. This CDR3 is built from 13 residues. Deletions cut 5 bases from V and 8 bases from J, with 16 bases between. This chain's CDR3 is CSVRALNADEQFF. CDR3 in DNA: TGCAGCGTTAGGGCCCTCAATGCGGATGAGCAGTTCTTC.

Regarding this clone: Within the sample, other DNA sequences also encode this same CDR3. The chain uses TRBV29-1 and TRBJ2-1; no definite D call. Germline CDR1 SQVTM, CDR2 ANQGSEA. This CDR3 contains 11 residues. V was shortened by 4 bases and J by 4 bases, with 5 bases between the two germline ends. DNA of the CDR3: TGCAGCGTTGTCACATACAATGAGCAGTTCTTC. It translates to CSVVTYNEQFF.

V usage is TRBV4-3 and J usage is TRBJ1-2, with 8 nucleotides matching TRBD1. There are 16 residues in the CDR3. Germline values: CDR1 LGHNA, CDR2 YSLEER. The trim removed 2 bases at V and 4 bases at J, leaving 9 bases unmatched. The CDR3 is CASSQSLRGQTYGYTF. The CDR3, as DNA: TGCGCCAGCAGCCAAAGTCTCAGGGGGCAAACCTATGGCTACACCTTC.

CDR3 in DNA: TGTGCCAGCAGCTCGCGGACAGGGGCGGGGGAGACCCAGTACTTC. The encoded protein is CASSSRTGAGETQYF. V gene TRBV13 combines with J gene TRBJ2-5, with 9 positions matching TRBD1. This CDR3 has 15 residues. Germline CDR1 and CDR2: PRHDT and FYEKMQ (reference sequence). The junction had 8 bases not matched to a gene; V was cut back by 4 bases and J by 5 bases.

J is TRBJ1-4 and V is TRBV30; TRBD1 matches 9 bases. With 3 bases clipped from V and 7 bases from J, the junction kept 15 bases outside the gene matches. CDR1 and CDR2 (germline): GTSNPN, SVGIG (reference sequence). The CDR3 consists of 17 residues. The CDR3 reads CAWRDKTLGTGLEKLFF. The CDR3 DNA follows: TGTGCCTGGAGAGACAAAACCCTCGGGACAGGGCTTGAAAAACTGTTTTTT. Looking up the rest from reference TRBV30 and TRBJ1-4 gives the full variable domain: SQTIHQWPATLVQPVGSPLSLECTVEGTSNPNLYWYRQAAGRGLQLLFYSVGIGQISSEVPQNLSASRPQDRQFILSSKKLLLSDSGFYLCAWRDKTLGTGLEKLFFGSGTQLSVL.

This clone occurred once. The chain employs TRBV7-9 and TRBJ2-5, with TRBD2 matching 8 bases. Germline V gene lookup returns CDR1 SEHNR and CDR2 FQNEAQ (reference sequence). This CDR3 comprises 17 residues. The V gene end was trimmed by 5 bases and the J gene end by 5 bases; junction bases not matched to a gene: 16. The CDR3 sequence: CASSGGLAGGARETQYF. The CDR3 nucleotides read TGTGCCAGCAGCGGAGGGCTAGCGGGCGGAGCCCGTGAGACCCAGTACTTC. Drawing the rest from reference TRBV7-9 and TRBJ2-5, the complete variable domain is DTGVSQNPRHKITKRGQNVTFRCDPISEHNRLYWYRQTLGQGPEFLTYFQNEAQLEKSRLLSDRFSAERPKGSFSTLEIQRTEQGDSAMYLCASSGGLAGGARETQYFGPGTRLLVL.

The chain uses TRBV11-2 and TRBJ1-1; D gene uncertain. CDR1 and CDR2 (germline): SGHAT, FQNNGV. This CDR3 has 14 residues. V gave up 1 base and J gave up 1 base, with 7 bases separating them. CDR3 protein: CASSLGQPNTEAFF. The CDR3 bases are TGTGCCAGCAGCTTAGGGCAACCGAACACTGAAGCTTTCTTT.